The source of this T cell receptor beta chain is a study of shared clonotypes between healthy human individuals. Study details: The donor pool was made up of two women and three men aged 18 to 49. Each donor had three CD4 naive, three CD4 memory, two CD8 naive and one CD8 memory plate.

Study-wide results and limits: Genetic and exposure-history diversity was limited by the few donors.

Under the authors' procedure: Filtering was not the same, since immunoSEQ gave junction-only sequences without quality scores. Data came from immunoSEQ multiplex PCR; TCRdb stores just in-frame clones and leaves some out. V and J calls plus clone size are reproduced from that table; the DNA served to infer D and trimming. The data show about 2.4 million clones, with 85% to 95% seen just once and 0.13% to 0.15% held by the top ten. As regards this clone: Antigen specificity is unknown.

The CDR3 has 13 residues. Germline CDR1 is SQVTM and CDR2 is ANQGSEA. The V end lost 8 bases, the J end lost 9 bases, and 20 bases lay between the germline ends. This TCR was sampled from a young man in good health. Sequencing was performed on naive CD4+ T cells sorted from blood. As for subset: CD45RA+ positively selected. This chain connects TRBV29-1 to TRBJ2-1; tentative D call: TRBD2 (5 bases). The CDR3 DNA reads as TGCAGCATAGGACTGCGTAATCGAGGTGAGCAGTTCTTC. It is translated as CSIGLRNRGEQFF.